This TCR beta chain stems from a study of somatic mutations in cytotoxic T cells in rheumatoid arthritis. CDR3 length equals 14 residues. V shed 5 bases, J shed 6 bases, and the junction held 6 bases outside the gene matches. Germline V gives CDR1 SGHVS, CDR2 FNYEAQ. The protocol was immunoSEQ multiplex PCR, while the TCRdb copy is restricted to in-frame clones and leaves out a portion. The table has some 14,000 clones, about 69% seen once. The source material was CD8+ T cells sorted from blood. This clonotype was sampled from an adult with rheumatoid arthritis. The V and J genes are TRBV7-6 and TRBJ2-1; 8 nucleotides align to TRBD2. The CDR3 sequence is CASSLGGGGNEQFF. As DNA, the CDR3 is TGTGCCAGCAGCCTCGGGGGGGGAGGCAATGAGCAGTTCTTC.